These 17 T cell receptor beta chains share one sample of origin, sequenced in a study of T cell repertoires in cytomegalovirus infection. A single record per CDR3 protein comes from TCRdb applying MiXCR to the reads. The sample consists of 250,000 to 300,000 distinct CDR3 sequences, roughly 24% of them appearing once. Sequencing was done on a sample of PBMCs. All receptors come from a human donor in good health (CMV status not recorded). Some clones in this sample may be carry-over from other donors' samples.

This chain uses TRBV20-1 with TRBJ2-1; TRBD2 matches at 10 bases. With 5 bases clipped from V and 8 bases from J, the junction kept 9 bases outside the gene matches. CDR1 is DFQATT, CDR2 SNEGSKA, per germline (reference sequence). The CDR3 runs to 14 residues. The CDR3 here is CSAASGRASHEQFF. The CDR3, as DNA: TGCAGTGCTGCCAGCGGGAGGGCTAGCCATGAGCAGTTCTTC.

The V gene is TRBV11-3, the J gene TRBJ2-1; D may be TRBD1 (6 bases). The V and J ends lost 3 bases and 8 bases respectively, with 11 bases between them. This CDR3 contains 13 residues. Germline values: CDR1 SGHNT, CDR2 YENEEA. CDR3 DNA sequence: TGTGCCAGCAGCTTGGGGGCCTTGGATGAGCAGTTCTTC. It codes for CASSLGALDEQFF.

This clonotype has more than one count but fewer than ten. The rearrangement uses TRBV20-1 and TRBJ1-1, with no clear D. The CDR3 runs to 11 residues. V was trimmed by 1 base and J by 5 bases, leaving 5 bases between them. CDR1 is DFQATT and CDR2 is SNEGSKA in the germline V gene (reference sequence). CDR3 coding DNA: TGCAGTGCTAGAGCTATGACTGAAGCTTTCTTT. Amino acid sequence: CSARAMTEAFF.

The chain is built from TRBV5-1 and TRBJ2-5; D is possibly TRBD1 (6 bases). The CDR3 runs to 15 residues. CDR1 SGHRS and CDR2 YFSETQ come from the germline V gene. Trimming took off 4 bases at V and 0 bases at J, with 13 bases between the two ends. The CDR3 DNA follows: TGCGCCAGCAGCAGCACAGGGTATAACCAAGAGACCCAGTACTTC. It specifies CASSSTGYNQETQYF.

The CDR3 protein is CASTPHSPMNTEAFF. CDR3 DNA sequence: TGTGCCAGTACCCCCCACAGCCCCATGAACACTGAAGCTTTCTTT. The chain uses TRBV19 and TRBJ1-1; unclear D gene. Trimming left V 7 bases short and J 0 bases short, with 15 bases between. Germline values: CDR1 LNHDA, CDR2 SQIVND (reference sequence). This CDR3 comprises 15 residues.

The CDR3 DNA sequence: TGTGCCACCAGTGATTTTGCAGATACGCAGTATTTT. Residues: CATSDFADTQYF. The chain has TRBV24-1 and TRBJ2-3; D not certain. The germline V gene has CDR1 KGHDR and CDR2 SFDVKD. The CDR3 runs to 12 residues. Trimming took 1 base from V and 4 from J, leaving 2 bases between them.

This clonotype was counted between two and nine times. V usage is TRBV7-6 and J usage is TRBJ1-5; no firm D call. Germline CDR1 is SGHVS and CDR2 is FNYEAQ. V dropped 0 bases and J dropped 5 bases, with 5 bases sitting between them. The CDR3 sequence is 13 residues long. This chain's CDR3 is CASSLAEDQPQHF. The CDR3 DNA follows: TGTGCCAGCAGCTTAGCCGAAGATCAGCCCCAGCATTTT.

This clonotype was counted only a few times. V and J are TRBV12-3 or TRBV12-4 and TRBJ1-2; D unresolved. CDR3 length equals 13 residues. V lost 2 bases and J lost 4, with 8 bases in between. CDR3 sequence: CASSLRAAYGYTF. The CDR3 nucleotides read TGTGCCAGCAGTTTAAGGGCAGCCTATGGCTACACCTTC.

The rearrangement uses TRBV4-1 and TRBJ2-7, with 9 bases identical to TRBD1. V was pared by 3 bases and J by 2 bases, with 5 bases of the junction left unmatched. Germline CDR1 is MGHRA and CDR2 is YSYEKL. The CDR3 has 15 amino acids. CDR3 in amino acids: CASSQSRQGAYEQYF. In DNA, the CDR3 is TGCGCCAGCAGCCAGAGTCGACAGGGGGCCTACGAGCAGTACTTC.

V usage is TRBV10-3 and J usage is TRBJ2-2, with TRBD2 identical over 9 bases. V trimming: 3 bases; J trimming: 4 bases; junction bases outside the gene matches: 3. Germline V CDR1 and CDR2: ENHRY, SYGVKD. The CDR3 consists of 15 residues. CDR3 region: CAISDLAGVTGELFF. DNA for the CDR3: TGTGCCATCAGTGACTTAGCGGGAGTCACCGGGGAGCTGTTTTTT.

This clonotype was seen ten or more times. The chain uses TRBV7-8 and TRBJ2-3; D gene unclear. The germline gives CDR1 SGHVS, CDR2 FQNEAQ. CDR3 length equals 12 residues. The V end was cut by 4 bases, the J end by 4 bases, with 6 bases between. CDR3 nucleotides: TGTGCCAGCAGCTCCGGCTCAGATACGCAGTATTTT. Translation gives CASSSGSDTQYF.

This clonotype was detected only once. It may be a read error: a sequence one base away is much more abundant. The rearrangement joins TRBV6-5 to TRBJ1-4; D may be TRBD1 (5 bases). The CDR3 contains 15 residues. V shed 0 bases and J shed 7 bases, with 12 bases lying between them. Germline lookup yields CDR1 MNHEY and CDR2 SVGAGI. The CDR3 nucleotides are TGTGCCAGCAGTTACTCCCCAGGGTCGCGTGAAAAACTGTTTTTT. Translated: CASSYSPGSREKLFF.

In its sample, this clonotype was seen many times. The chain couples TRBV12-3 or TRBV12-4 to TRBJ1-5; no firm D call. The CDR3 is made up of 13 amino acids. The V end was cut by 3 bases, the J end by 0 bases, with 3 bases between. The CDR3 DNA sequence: TGTGCCAGCAGTTTCAGTAGCAATCAGCCCCAGCATTTT. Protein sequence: CASSFSSNQPQHF.

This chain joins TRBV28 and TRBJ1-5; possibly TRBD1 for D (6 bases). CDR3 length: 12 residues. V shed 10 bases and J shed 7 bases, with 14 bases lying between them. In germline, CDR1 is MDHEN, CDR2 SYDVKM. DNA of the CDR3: TGTGCCATCCAACAGGGACCCCAGCCCCAGCATTTT. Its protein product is CAIQQGPQPQHF.

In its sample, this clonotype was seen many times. CDR3 in amino acids: CASSYPQNRGTEAFF. The CDR3 region has the DNA TGTGCCAGCAGTTACCCCCAGAACAGGGGCACTGAAGCTTTCTTT. This chain joins TRBV6-6 and TRBJ1-1; the match to TRBD1 covers 7 bases. The V segment lost 2 bases and the J segment 4 bases; nucleotides outside the gene matches: 7. The CDR3 extends over 15 amino acids. Germline assignment: CDR1 MNHNY and CDR2 SVGAGI (reference sequence).

The CDR3 is CASRWTPEDYNEQFF. CDR3 DNA: TGTGCCAGCAGATGGACGCCGGAGGATTACAATGAGCAGTTCTTC. This chain joins TRBV6-2 or TRBV6-3 and TRBJ2-1, with TRBD2 as a possible D gene (5 bases). The germline V and J ends were trimmed by 6 bases and 4 bases, with 16 bases remaining between them. There are 15 residues in the CDR3. The germline V gene has CDR1 MNHEY and CDR2 SVGEGT.

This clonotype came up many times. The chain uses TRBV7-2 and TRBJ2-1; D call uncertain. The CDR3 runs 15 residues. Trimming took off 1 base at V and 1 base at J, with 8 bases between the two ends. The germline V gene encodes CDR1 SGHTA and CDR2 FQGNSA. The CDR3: CASSLGGTSYNEQFF. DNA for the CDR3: TGTGCCAGCAGCTTAGGCGGAACTTCCTACAATGAGCAGTTCTTC. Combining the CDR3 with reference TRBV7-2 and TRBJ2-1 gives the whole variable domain GAGVSQSPSNKVTEKGKDVELRCDPISGHTALYWYRQSLGQGLEFLIYFQGNSAPDKSGLPSDRFSAERTGGSVSTLTIQRTQQEDSAVYLCASSLGGTSYNEQFFGPGTRLTVL.